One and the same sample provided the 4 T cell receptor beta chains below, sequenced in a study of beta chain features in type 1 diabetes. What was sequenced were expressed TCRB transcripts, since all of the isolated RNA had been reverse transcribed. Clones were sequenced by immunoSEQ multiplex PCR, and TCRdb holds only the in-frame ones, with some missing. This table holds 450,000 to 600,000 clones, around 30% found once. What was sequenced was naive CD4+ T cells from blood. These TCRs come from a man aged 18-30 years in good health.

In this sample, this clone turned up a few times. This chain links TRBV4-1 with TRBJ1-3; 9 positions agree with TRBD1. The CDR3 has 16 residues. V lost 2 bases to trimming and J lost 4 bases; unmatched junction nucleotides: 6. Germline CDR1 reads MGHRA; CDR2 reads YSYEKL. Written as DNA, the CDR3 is TGCGCCAGCAGCCAATGGCCGGGACAGGGCGGAAACACCATATATTTT. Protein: CASSQWPGQGGNTIYF.

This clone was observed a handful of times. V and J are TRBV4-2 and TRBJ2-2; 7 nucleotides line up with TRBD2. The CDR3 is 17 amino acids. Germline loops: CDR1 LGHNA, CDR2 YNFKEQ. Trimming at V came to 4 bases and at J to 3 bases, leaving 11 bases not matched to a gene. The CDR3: CASSRRLAQDDTGELFF. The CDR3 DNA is TGTGCCAGCAGCCGCCGACTAGCCCAAGATGACACCGGGGAGCTGTTTTTT.

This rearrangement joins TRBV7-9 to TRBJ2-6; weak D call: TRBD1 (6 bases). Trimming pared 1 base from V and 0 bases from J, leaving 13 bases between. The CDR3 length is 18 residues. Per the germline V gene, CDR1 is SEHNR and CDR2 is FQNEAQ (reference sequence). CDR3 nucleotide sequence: TGTGCCAGCAGCTTAGAGTACAGGGAAAGCTCTGGGGCCAACGTCCTGACTTTC. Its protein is CASSLEYRESSGANVLTF.

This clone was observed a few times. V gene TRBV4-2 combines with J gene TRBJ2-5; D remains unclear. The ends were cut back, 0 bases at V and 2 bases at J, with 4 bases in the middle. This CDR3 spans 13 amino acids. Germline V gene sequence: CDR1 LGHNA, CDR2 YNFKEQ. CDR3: CASSQDGQETQYF. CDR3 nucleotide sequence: TGTGCCAGCAGCCAAGATGGTCAAGAGACCCAGTACTTC.